Presented here are 21 T cell receptor beta chains from one specimen sequenced in a study of Ad26.COV2.S vaccination and SARS-CoV-2 variants. Treatment noted: around 19 received Ad26.COV2.S at low or high dose, single or two shots; roughly five received placebo; per-sample allocation not given. Sampling took place 63 days after the first vaccine or placebo injection. Sequenced by immunoSEQ multiplex PCR; TCRdb stores in-frame clones only, minus some. The sample yields roughly 410,000 clones, 83% seen once. Source: peripheral blood, taken in a trial of Ad26.COV2.S vaccine versus placebo. The receptors stem from a person aged 18 to 59 who received the Ad26.COV2.S COVID-19 vaccine or a placebo.

The V and J genes are TRBV10-3 and TRBJ2-7; D call uncertain. Trimming cost V 10 bases and J 0 bases, with 10 bases left between them. The CDR3 length is 12 residues. CDR1 is ENHRY and CDR2 is SYGVKD in the germline V gene. CDR3 residues: CANSDGSYEQYF. Written as DNA, the CDR3 is TGTGCCAACTCCGACGGCTCCTACGAGCAGTACTTC.

The CDR3 sequence is CASSGLQETQYF. The CDR3 DNA sequence: TGCGCCAGCAGCGGCCTCCAAGAGACCCAGTACTTC. This chain connects TRBV5-1 to TRBJ2-5; D unresolved. The CDR3 contains 12 residues. CDR1 and CDR2 (germline): SGHRS, YFSETQ. V was shortened by 4 bases and J by 1 base, with 5 bases between the two germline ends.

The rearrangement joins TRBV6-5 to TRBJ1-5, with a possible D match to TRBD1 (6 bases). CDR1 is MNHEY and CDR2 is SVGAGI in the germline V gene. Trimming pared 6 bases from V and 4 bases from J, leaving 16 bases between. The CDR3 has 15 amino acids. The DNA of the CDR3 is TGTGCCAGCAGGATGGGGGCAACAAGTAATCAGCCCCAGCATTTT. Translation gives CASRMGATSNQPQHF.

J is TRBJ2-7 and V is TRBV4-3, with no clear D. Germline CDR1 and CDR2: LGHNA and YSLEER. The CDR3 has 15 amino acids. The V gene lost 1 base and the J gene lost 0 bases, with 10 bases spanning the gap. The CDR3 region is CASSQALHYSYEQYF. The CDR3 nucleotides read TGCGCCAGCAGCCAAGCTTTGCACTACTCCTACGAGCAGTACTTC.

This chain connects TRBV11-3 to TRBJ2-7; tentative D call: TRBD1 (6 bases). The CDR3 has 15 amino acids. CDR1 and CDR2 (germline): SGHNT, YENEEA. The V end was cut by 5 bases, the J end by 8 bases, with 22 bases between. CDR3 sequence reads: CASSPRLIWDTKQYF. The CDR3 DNA is TGTGCCAGCAGCCCTAGGCTTATCTGGGACACCAAGCAGTACTTC.

This chain uses TRBV18 with TRBJ1-2, with TRBD1 identical over 9 bases. Unmatched junction bases numbered 5, after V lost 1 base and J lost 2 bases. CDR3 size: 16 residues. Germline CDR1 KGHSH, CDR2 LQKENI. The CDR3 coding sequence is TGTGCCAGCTCACCACAGTCGACAGGGGGGAACTATGGCTACACCTTC. It yields the protein CASSPQSTGGNYGYTF. The complete variable domain, with remaining parts taken from reference TRBV18 and TRBJ1-2, reads NAGVMQNPRHLVRRRGQEARLRCSPMKGHSHVYWYRQLPEEGLKFMVYLQKENIIDESGMPKERFSAEFPKEGPSILRIQQVVRGDSAAYFCASSPQSTGGNYGYTFGSGTRLTVV.

The chain couples TRBV14 to TRBJ2-3; TRBD2 matches 8 bases. Germline CDR1 reads SGHDN; CDR2 reads FVKESK. The CDR3 loop spans 12 amino acids. V shed 4 bases and J 8 bases; nucleotides not matched to a gene: 2. CDR3 in amino acids: CASSPGGGTQYF. The CDR3 bases are TGTGCCAGCAGCCCCGGGGGGGGTACGCAGTATTTT.

The V call is TRBV3-1 (or the pseudogene TRBV3-2), the J call TRBJ2-1; a possible D gene is TRBD2 (6 bases). Germline loops: CDR1 LGHDT, CDR2 YNNKEL (reference sequence). The V end lost 2 bases, the J end lost 13 bases, and 12 bases lay between the germline ends. This CDR3 has 12 amino acids. The DNA of the CDR3 is TGTGCCAGCAGCCAACTGGGAGGATCTCAGTTCTTC. It yields the protein CASSQLGGSQFF.

The rearrangement uses TRBV7-2 and TRBJ2-5, with 9 bases fitting TRBD2. This CDR3 spans 14 amino acids. Germline V CDR1 and CDR2: SGHTA, FQGNSA. V lost 6 bases, J lost 1 base, and 3 bases stayed unmatched. The CDR3 loop is CASRFSGGQETQYF. CDR3 bases: TGTGCCAGCAGGTTTAGCGGGGGCCAAGAGACCCAGTACTTC.

This clone was picked up many times. This chain connects TRBV7-9 to TRBJ1-4; TRBD1 might be the D (6 bases). V lost 3 bases and J 8 bases, leaving 13 bases between the germline ends. This CDR3 has 14 residues. Germline V gives CDR1 SEHNR, CDR2 FQNEAQ (reference sequence). Here the CDR3 DNA reads TGTGCCAGCAGCTTCGGACAGCGGACGGAAAAACTGTTTTTT. Translated, it gives CASSFGQRTEKLFF. The full variable domain, in which reference TRBV7-9 and TRBJ1-4 provide the parts outside the CDR3, is DTGVSQNPRHKITKRGQNVTFRCDPISEHNRLYWYRQTLGQGPEFLTYFQNEAQLEKSRLLSDRFSAERPKGSFSTLEIQRTEQGDSAMYLCASSFGQRTEKLFFGSGTQLSVL.

This chain connects TRBV15 to TRBJ1-5, with TRBD1 as a possible D gene (5 bases). Per germline, CDR1 LNHNV and CDR2 YYDKDF (reference sequence). Between the trimmed V and J ends, which lost 8 bases and 0 bases, there was a span of 14 bases. The CDR3 totals 15 residues. CDR3 sequence: CATARRGASNQPQHF. CDR3 DNA sequence: TGTGCCACCGCAAGAAGAGGGGCTAGCAATCAGCCCCAGCATTTT.

The V gene is TRBV7-2, the J gene TRBJ1-1; 7 nucleotides match TRBD1. Germline V gene lookup returns CDR1 SGHTA and CDR2 FQGNSA. With 3 bases clipped from V and 2 bases from J, the junction kept 6 bases outside the gene matches. The CDR3 covers 15 residues. The CDR3 DNA is TGTGCCAGCAGCTTCCTAGACAGGGTAAACACTGAAGCTTTCTTT. Encoded protein: CASSFLDRVNTEAFF.

The rearrangement links TRBV14 to TRBJ2-7; possibly TRBD2 for D (5 bases). Trimming removed 5 bases from V and 6 bases from J, with 17 bases in between. The CDR3 spans 14 residues. CDR1 is SGHDN, CDR2 FVKESK, per germline. The CDR3: CASSFRFLGGEQYF. CDR3 nucleotides: TGTGCCAGCAGCTTCCGCTTCCTAGGAGGCGAGCAGTACTTC.

The V gene is TRBV13, the J gene TRBJ2-5; D remains unclear. This CDR3 contains 13 residues. In germline, CDR1 is PRHDT, CDR2 FYEKMQ (reference sequence). Between the trimmed V and J ends, which lost 5 bases and 4 bases, there was a span of 11 bases. In DNA form, the CDR3 reads TGTGCCAGCAGCGGTGAGGATGGAGAGACCCAGTACTTC. It codes for CASSGEDGETQYF.

There are a few counts of this clone. J is TRBJ1-2 and V is TRBV7-2; D is unclear. V shed 3 bases and J shed 4 bases, with 15 bases lying between them. The CDR3 sequence is 15 residues long. Germline V lookup: CDR1 SGHTA, CDR2 FQGNSA. CDR3 residues: CASSFIGGRSYGYTF. CDR3 DNA sequence: TGTGCCAGCAGCTTTATTGGTGGCCGGAGCTATGGCTACACCTTC.

V gene TRBV7-9 combines with J gene TRBJ1-2; 11 bases are a match to TRBD1. The CDR3 is made up of 16 amino acids. Germline V gene sequence: CDR1 SEHNR, CDR2 FQNEAQ (reference sequence). Trimming at V came to 7 bases and at J to 8 bases, leaving 15 bases not matched to a gene. DNA for the CDR3: TGTGCCAGCACCCGGACAGGGGGCACGGCTGGTGAAGGCTACACCTTC. Its protein is CASTRTGGTAGEGYTF.

J is TRBJ1-3 and V is TRBV21-1; the DNA was not compared with TRBD1, the D call given in the table. TRBV21-1 is tagged as a pseudogene. This CDR3 spans 17 amino acids. CDR3 sequence: CASSKARHRGIGNTIYF. Written as DNA, the CDR3 is TGTGCCAGCAGCAAAGCACGGCACAGGGGGATAGGAAACACCATATATTTT.

Here the CDR3 reads CASSPFRALNSPLHF. In nucleotides, the CDR3 is TGTGCCAGCAGCCCTTTCCGGGCCTTAAATTCACCCCTCCACTTT. The chain links TRBV7-9 to TRBJ1-6, with D unclear. With 5 bases removed from V and 7 bases from J, the gap between germline ends came to 15 bases. The germline V gene has CDR1 SEHNR and CDR2 FQNEAQ (reference sequence). There are 15 residues in the CDR3.

This clone was detected only once. The V gene is TRBV27, the J gene TRBJ1-1; weak D call: TRBD1 (5 bases). The CDR3 length is 15 residues. Germline V gene lookup returns CDR1 MNHEY and CDR2 SMNVEV (reference sequence). Trimming pared 6 bases from V and 4 bases from J, leaving 18 bases between. In DNA form, the CDR3 reads TGTGCCAGCAGCCTTAACCCCCACCAGGGCACTGAAGCTTTCTTT. It specifies CASSLNPHQGTEAFF.

A single count supports this clone. The rearrangement joins TRBV10-2 to TRBJ2-3, with a tentative D call TRBD2 (5 bases). The CDR3 spans 14 residues. Between the trimmed V and J ends, which lost 8 bases and 4 bases, there was a span of 16 bases. The germline gives CDR1 WSHSY, CDR2 SAAADI. CDR3 in amino acids: CASRLERTADTQYF. The CDR3 DNA reads as TGCGCCAGCCGATTGGAGCGGACCGCAGATACGCAGTATTTT.

The V gene is TRBV10-3, the J gene TRBJ2-3, with D perhaps matching TRBD1 (6 bases). The CDR3 contains 14 residues. Trimming shortened V by 4 bases and J by 3 bases, and 11 bases separated the two germline ends. Germline CDR1 ENHRY, CDR2 SYGVKD. In nucleotides, the CDR3 is TGTGCCATCAGTGTACATGGACAGACAGATACGCAGTATTTT. Translation gives CAISVHGQTDTQYF.